What follows are 15 T cell receptor beta chains derived from one specimen sequenced in a study of OX40 agonist ivuxolimab in advanced cancers. Repertoires were generated with immunoSEQ multiplex PCR, while TCRdb's copy carries only in-frame clones and drops some. This table has about 62,000 clones, roughly 78% appearing once. Sample: CD4+ or CD8+ T cells sorted from blood, taken in a trial of the OX40 agonist ivuxolimab. These receptors were obtained from an adult with an advanced solid tumor such as melanoma, head and neck, liver or kidney cancer.

The rearrangement uses TRBV18 and TRBJ2-7, with 11 bases lining up with TRBD2. From germline, CDR1 is KGHSH and CDR2 LQKENI. CDR3 length equals 14 residues. Unmatched junction bases numbered 5, after V lost 6 bases and J lost 4 bases. The CDR3 here is CASSPGLAVYEQYF. In nucleotides, the CDR3 is TGTGCCAGCTCCCCGGGACTAGCGGTATACGAGCAGTACTTC. Looking up the rest from reference TRBV18 and TRBJ2-7 gives the full variable domain: NAGVMQNPRHLVRRRGQEARLRCSPMKGHSHVYWYRQLPEEGLKFMVYLQKENIIDESGMPKERFSAEFPKEGPSILRIQQVVRGDSAAYFCASSPGLAVYEQYFGPGTRLTVT.

The V gene is TRBV4-3, the J gene TRBJ1-2; TRBD1 agrees at 9 bases. CDR3 length: 15 amino acids. Germline CDR1 is LGHNA and CDR2 is YSLEER. V lost 3 bases to trimming and J lost 7 bases; unmatched junction nucleotides: 9. The CDR3 here is CASSQARDREGGYTF. The CDR3 nucleotides read TGCGCCAGCAGCCAGGCCCGGGACAGGGAAGGTGGCTACACCTTC.

The rearrangement uses TRBV9 and TRBJ2-1, with 9 bases fitting TRBD2. V lost 0 bases to trimming and J lost 10 bases; unmatched junction nucleotides: 8. CDR1 is SGDLS, CDR2 YYNGEE, per germline. The CDR3 is 15 residues long. CDR3 residues: CASSVVSGGPLEQFF. As DNA, the CDR3 is TGTGCCAGCAGCGTAGTAAGCGGGGGGCCCCTGGAGCAGTTCTTC. The full variable domain, in which reference TRBV9 and TRBJ2-1 provide the parts outside the CDR3, is DSGVTQTPKHLITATGQRVTLRCSPRSGDLSVYWYQQSLDQGLQFLIQYYNGEERAKGNILERFSAQQFPDLHSELNLSSLELGDSALYFCASSVVSGGPLEQFFGPGTRLTVL.

This sequence joins TRBV19 and TRBJ2-1, with 13 bases that match TRBD2. This CDR3 comprises 18 residues. From germline, CDR1 is LNHDA and CDR2 SQIVND (reference sequence). Unmatched junction bases numbered 11, after V lost 9 bases and J lost 0 bases. CDR3 residues: CASSGGTSGGASYNEQFF. In DNA form, the CDR3 reads TGTGCCAGCTCAGGAGGAACTAGCGGGGGGGCCTCCTACAATGAGCAGTTCTTC.

The V gene is TRBV7-2, the J gene TRBJ2-7; no reliable D call. V shed 5 bases and J shed 7 bases, with 9 bases lying between them. Looked up from germline, CDR1 is SGHTA and CDR2 is FQGNSA. The CDR3 is 11 residues long. The CDR3 DNA follows: TGTGCCAGCAGCCCCAATCAGGAGCAGTACTTC. Translated: CASSPNQEQYF.

The V call is TRBV28, the J call TRBJ2-1; D uncertain. CDR3 length equals 11 residues. CDR1 and CDR2 (germline): MDHEN, SYDVKM. Deletions cut 2 bases from V and 9 bases from J, with 5 bases between. CDR3 nucleotides: TGTGCCAGCAGTTTAGTCCGTGAGCAGTTCTTC. This sequence encodes CASSLVREQFF. Together with reference TRBV28 and TRBJ2-1, the CDR3 gives the full variable domain: DVKVTQSSRYLVKRTGEKVFLECVQDMDHENMFWYRQDPGLGLRLIYFSYDVKMKEKGDIPEGYSVSREKKERFSLILESASTNQTSMYLCASSLVREQFFGPGTRLTVL.

The chain links TRBV14 to TRBJ2-7; no clear D gene. With 4 bases removed from V and 4 bases from J, the gap between germline ends came to 8 bases. Germline CDR1 and CDR2: SGHDN and FVKESK. This CDR3 has 12 residues. Written as DNA, the CDR3 is TGTGCCAGCAGCCCGGACGGGTACGAGCAGTACTTC. Translation gives CASSPDGYEQYF.

This clone was seen a single time. This CDR3 is CASSLDGAGNEKLFF. The CDR3 nucleotides are TGTGCCAGCAGCTTAGATGGGGCCGGTAATGAAAAACTGTTTTTT. This chain connects TRBV7-9 to TRBJ1-4; possibly TRBD1 for D (5 bases). Trimming left V 1 base short and J 4 bases short, with 10 bases between. CDR3 length equals 15 residues. Germline CDR1 is SEHNR and CDR2 is FQNEAQ (reference sequence).

In its sample, this clone was seen a few times. The rearrangement links TRBV7-2 to TRBJ2-7; possible D gene TRBD2, 6 bases. Trimming cost V 1 base and J 2 bases, with 9 bases left between them. Germline CDR1 and CDR2: SGHTA and FQGNSA. The CDR3 is 14 amino acids. Written as DNA, the CDR3 is TGTGCCAGCAGCTTAGGCGGGGAGACCTACGAGCAGTACTTC. Translation: CASSLGGETYEQYF. The full variable domain, completed using reference TRBV7-2 and TRBJ2-7, is GAGVSQSPSNKVTEKGKDVELRCDPISGHTALYWYRQSLGQGLEFLIYFQGNSAPDKSGLPSDRFSAERTGGSVSTLTIQRTQQEDSAVYLCASSLGGETYEQYFGPGTRLTVT.

This sequence joins TRBV4-3 and TRBJ2-7; D might be TRBD1 (5 bases). V gave up 1 base and J gave up 3 bases, with 13 bases separating them. This CDR3 contains 15 residues. CDR1 and CDR2 (germline): LGHNA, YSLEER. The DNA of the CDR3 is TGCGCCAGCAGCCAAGGAAGGTCTCAGGGCTACGAGCAGTACTTC. As protein: CASSQGRSQGYEQYF.

J is TRBJ2-7 and V is TRBV4-2; D call uncertain. The V and J ends lost 5 bases and 0 bases respectively, with 11 bases between them. The CDR3 extends over 14 amino acids. The germline gives CDR1 LGHNA, CDR2 YNFKEQ. CDR3 DNA sequence: TGTGCCAGCAGCTTTCCGGGTCACTCCTACGAGCAGTACTTC. Its protein product is CASSFPGHSYEQYF.

The chain combines TRBV19 with TRBJ1-3, with 7 nucleotides matching TRBD1. The length of the CDR3 is 15 residues. Trimming took 5 bases from V and 4 from J; bases not matched to a gene: 8. Germline lookup yields CDR1 LNHDA and CDR2 SQIVND (reference sequence). The CDR3, as DNA: TGTGCCAGTAGTTCGAACCGGGACAGAGGAAACACCATATATTTT. Translation gives CASSSNRDRGNTIYF.

This chain links TRBV7-2 with TRBJ2-5; no clear D gene. The germline V gene encodes CDR1 SGHTA and CDR2 FQGNSA. This CDR3 comprises 14 residues. V lost 8 bases and J lost 4, with 17 bases in between. This chain's CDR3 is CASGPDGRRETQYF. CDR3 in DNA: TGTGCCAGCGGCCCTGATGGCAGGCGAGAGACCCAGTACTTC. Filled out from reference TRBV7-2 and TRBJ2-5, the complete variable domain reads GAGVSQSPSNKVTEKGKDVELRCDPISGHTALYWYRQSLGQGLEFLIYFQGNSAPDKSGLPSDRFSAERTGGSVSTLTIQRTQQEDSAVYLCASGPDGRRETQYFGPGTRLLVL.

J is TRBJ2-3 and V is TRBV27; 7 bases fit TRBD2. V gave up 7 bases and J gave up 3 bases; unmatched junction bases: 7. CDR1 and CDR2 from the germline V gene are MNHEY and SMNVEV (reference sequence). The CDR3 sequence is 14 residues long. Here the CDR3 DNA reads TGTGCCAGCACACCCGCGGGAGAGACAGATACGCAGTATTTT. Residues: CASTPAGETDTQYF.

The rearrangement joins TRBV6-5 to TRBJ1-1; no definite D call. The germline V gene encodes CDR1 MNHEY and CDR2 SVGAGI. The CDR3 spans 11 residues. V was clipped by 9 bases and J by 6 bases, with 11 bases between them. The CDR3 reads CASLYKAEAFF. The CDR3 DNA reads TGTGCCAGTCTTTATAAGGCTGAAGCTTTCTTT.